The rows below give T cell receptor beta chains drawn from one sample of a study of T cell responses to AZD1222 COVID-19 vaccine. The data were produced by immunoSEQ multiplex PCR, yet TCRdb's version contains in-frame clones alone and is incomplete. Of about 170,000 clones listed, over 85% were seen once; the top ten hold 1.5% to 2%. Sequenced here: peripheral blood, sampled on day 0 of AZD1222 vaccination. The receptors derive from an adult in good health. Each CDR3 is given with its conserved first and last residue. The D gene is left open where the match is weak. Clone size is not always given. Where it is, it says once, few, many or a class for expanded clones.

size	J	V	D	CDR3	DNA
-	TRBJ1-2	TRBV3-1/TRBV3-2	-	CASSQGFYGYTF	TGTGCCAGCAGCCAAGGATTCTATGGCTACACCTTC
-	TRBJ1-1	TRBV6-5	-	CASRETVNTEAFF	TGTGCCAGCAGAGAGACAGTGAACACTGAAGCTTTCTTT
-	TRBJ1-6	TRBV5-1	-	CASSLRGRNTGSPLHF	TGCGCCAGCAGCTTGCGCGGGCGTAACACCGGTTCACCCCTCCACTTT
-	TRBJ2-7	TRBV7-9	-	CASSHSNYEQYF	TGTGCCAGCAGTCACAGTAACTACGAGCAGTACTTC
once	TRBJ2-3	TRBV3-1/TRBV3-2	-	CASSQGHRTDTQYF	TGTGCCAGCAGCCAAGGACATCGCACAGATACGCAGTATTTT
-	TRBJ1-4	TRBV27	-	CASSLSGTYGEKLFF	TGTGCCAGCAGTTTATCGGGGACATATGGTGAAAAACTGTTTTTT
-	TRBJ2-2	TRBV6-6	TRBD1	CASSPRAGGTGELFF	TGTGCCAGCAGCCCCCGGGCAGGGGGCACCGGGGAGCTGTTTTTT
-	TRBJ1-3	TRBV4-1	-	CASSQGGTGNTIYF	TGCGCCAGCAGCCAAGGGGGCACTGGAAACACCATATATTTT
-	TRBJ1-6	TRBV28	-	CASRAGLRDNSPLHF	TGTGCCAGCAGGGCGGGCCTCCGGGATAATTCACCCCTCCACTTT
-	TRBJ1-4	TRBV9	-	CASSAHVSTNEKLFF	TGTGCCAGCAGCGCCCACGTCTCAACTAATGAAAAACTGTTTTTT
-	TRBJ1-3	TRBV7-2	-	CASSLARTGSGNTIYF	TGTGCCAGCAGCTTAGCCCGGACGGGCTCTGGAAACACCATATATTTT
-	TRBJ1-1	TRBV27	TRBD1	CASRHRGQGGGTEAFF	TGTGCCAGCAGGCACAGGGGCCAGGGCGGTGGCACTGAAGCTTTCTTT
once	TRBJ1-2	TRBV4-2	-	CASSQDGVNYGYTF	TGTGCCAGCAGCCAAGATGGGGTTAACTATGGCTACACCTTC
-	TRBJ1-5	TRBV6-2/TRBV6-3	-	CASSWAVGDGSNQPQHF	TGTGCCAGCAGTTGGGCGGTCGGGGATGGGAGCAATCAGCCCCAGCATTTT
-	TRBJ2-7	TRBV11-2	-	CASSLHRGEQYF	TGTGCCAGCAGCTTACATAGAGGAGAGCAGTACTTC
-	TRBJ2-7	TRBV5-1	-	CASSVGPRKSYEQYF	TGCGCCAGCAGCGTGGGCCCTCGGAAGTCCTACGAGCAGTACTTC
-	TRBJ1-1	TRBV11-3	-	CASSLGKNTEAFF	TGTGCCAGCAGCTTGGGAAAGAACACTGAAGCTTTCTTT
once	TRBJ1-6	TRBV10-2	-	CASSVSAENSPLHF	TGCGCCAGCAGTGTTTCGGCGGAGAATTCACCCCTCCACTTT
-	TRBJ2-5	TRBV5-4	-	CASSLMRAEGTQYF	TGTGCCAGCAGCCTGATGAGGGCCGAGGGGACCCAGTACTTC
-	TRBJ1-4	TRBV10-3	-	CAISDDRPATNEKLFF	TGTGCCATCAGTGACGACAGGCCTGCAACTAATGAAAAACTGTTTTTT
-	TRBJ1-5	TRBV30	TRBD1	CAWRDRGRNQPQHF	TGTGCCTGGAGGGACAGGGGGCGAAATCAGCCCCAGCATTTT
-	TRBJ1-2	TRBV19	-	CASSPRENYGYTF	TGTGCCAGTTCTCCCAGGGAAAACTATGGCTACACCTTC
-	TRBJ2-7	TRBV6-5	TRBD1	CASSYSNRGLHEQYF	TGTGCCAGCAGTTACTCGAACAGGGGGTTACACGAGCAGTACTTC
-	TRBJ2-2	TRBV29-1	-	CSVVAGRAERTGELFF	TGCAGCGTTGTGGCCGGGCGAGCCGAGCGTACCGGGGAGCTGTTTTTT
-	TRBJ1-2	TRBV15	TRBD1	CATSRGGTGYGYTF	TGTGCCACCAGCAGAGGCGGGACAGGCTATGGCTACACCTTC
-	TRBJ2-2	TRBV7-2	TRBD2	CASSLAAGGELFF	TGTGCCAGCAGCTTAGCGGCGGGGGGCGAGCTGTTTTTT
-	TRBJ2-2	TRBV3-1/TRBV3-2	TRBD1	CASSQGLGQGRSGELFF	TGTGCCAGCAGCCAAGGATTAGGACAGGGGAGGTCCGGGGAGCTGTTTTTT
-	TRBJ1-1	TRBV5-6	-	CASSFGGFEAFF	TGTGCCAGCAGCTTTGGGGGGTTTGAAGCTTTCTTT
-	TRBJ1-2	TRBV6-5	-	CASSRGDNYGYTF	TGTGCCAGCAGTCGAGGGGATAACTATGGCTACACCTTC
-	TRBJ1-6	TRBV5-6	TRBD1	CASSRTGQIAGSPLHF	TGTGCCAGCAGCCGGACAGGGCAAATTGCGGGATCACCCCTCCACTTT
once	TRBJ1-2	TRBV4-1	-	CASSQDRGRRGGNYGYTF	TGCGCCAGCAGCCAAGATAGAGGACGTCGGGGGGGAAACTATGGCTACACCTTC
-	TRBJ1-5	TRBV7-9	-	CASSLTGPNQPQHF	TGTGCCAGCAGCTTAACGGGCCCCAATCAGCCCCAGCATTTT
-	TRBJ1-1	TRBV12-3/TRBV12-4	-	CASRENRRTEAFF	TGTGCCAGCAGGGAGAATAGACGCACTGAAGCTTTCTTT
-	TRBJ1-5	TRBV10-3	TRBD1	CAISDPGTASNQPQHF	TGTGCCATCAGTGACCCCGGGACAGCAAGCAATCAGCCCCAGCATTTT
-	TRBJ1-5	TRBV21-1	-	CASSNPRPGQGGQPQHF	TGTGCCAGCAGCAATCCACGACCGGGACAGGGAGGACAGCCCCAGCATTTT
once	TRBJ1-1	TRBV11-3	TRBD1	CASSSGNRGTEAFF	TGTGCCAGCAGCTCCGGAAACAGGGGAACTGAAGCTTTCTTT
-	TRBJ1-3	TRBV30	-	CAWSQLGNTIYF	TGTGCCTGGAGTCAGCTTGGAAACACCATATATTTT
medium-sized	TRBJ2-7	TRBV4-2	-	CASSQDRAKVDSYEQYF	TGTGCCAGCAGCCAAGATCGTGCCAAGGTGGACTCCTACGAGCAGTACTTC
-	TRBJ1-4	TRBV30	TRBD1	CAWSRRTGEKLFF	TGTGCCTGGAGTAGACGGACAGGGGAAAAACTGTTTTTT
-	TRBJ2-2	TRBV27	-	CASSLRPLNIPGELFF	TGTGCCAGCAGTCTCCGCCCCCTAAACATTCCCGGGGAGCTGTTTTTT
-	TRBJ2-1	TRBV19	-	CASSLRGTLRTYNEQFF	TGTGCCAGTAGTCTCAGAGGGACTTTACGGACCTACAATGAGCAGTTCTTC
-	TRBJ1-1	TRBV5-1	-	CASRFARDTEAFF	TGCGCCAGCAGGTTCGCTCGGGACACTGAAGCTTTCTTT
-	TRBJ2-3	TRBV7-9	-	CASSSGPQLDTQYF	TGTGCCAGCAGCTCGGGACCCCAACTAGATACGCAGTATTTT
-	TRBJ1-1	TRBV18	TRBD1	CASSPKTGRTEAFF	TGTGCCAGCTCCCCGAAGACAGGGAGGACTGAAGCTTTCTTT
once	TRBJ1-3	TRBV11-2	-	CASSIRLRGPEGSGNTIYF	TGTGCCAGCAGCATACGCCTCCGTGGACCGGAGGGCTCTGGAAACACCATATATTTT
-	TRBJ1-1	TRBV18	TRBD1	CASSEPGRLQGGTEAFF	TGTGCCAGCTCAGAACCGGGACGCCTACAGGGGGGCACTGAAGCTTTCTTT
-	TRBJ1-1	TRBV10-1	-	CASSESGGPRDEAFF	TGCGCCAGCAGTGAGTCGGGTGGCCCGCGGGACGAAGCTTTCTTT
-	TRBJ2-2	TRBV13	-	CASSSLQGTDTGELFF	TGTGCCAGCAGCTCGCTACAGGGTACTGACACCGGGGAGCTGTTTTTT
-	TRBJ2-5	TRBV6-2/TRBV6-3	-	CASSYGHLQETQYF	TGTGCCAGCAGTTACGGACACCTACAAGAGACCCAGTACTTC
-	TRBJ1-1	TRBV29-1	-	CSVGRPNTEAFF	TGCAGCGTTGGACGGCCGAACACTGAAGCTTTCTTT
-	TRBJ1-6	TRBV13	-	CASSLTRTENSPLHF	TGTGCCAGCAGCTTAACCCGGACTGAGAATTCACCCCTCCACTTT
-	TRBJ2-3	TRBV5-1	TRBD1	CASGQGGSDTQYF	TGCGCCAGCGGGCAAGGGGGCAGCGATACGCAGTATTTT
-	TRBJ2-7	TRBV7-8	TRBD2	CASSPRGSWGSYEQYF	TGTGCCAGCAGCCCGCGGGGGTCATGGGGGTCCTACGAGCAGTACTTC
-	TRBJ2-5	TRBV29-1	-	CSVLLGPLYF	TGCAGCGTCCTTTTAGGACCGCTGTACTTC
-	TRBJ2-2	TRBV4-1	-	CASSQDPQVFTGELFF	TGCGCCAGCAGCCAAGATCCACAGGTCTTCACCGGGGAGCTGTTTTTT
-	TRBJ1-1	TRBV5-4	TRBD1	CASSLAGQGAGTEAFF	TGTGCCAGCAGCTTGGCCGGACAGGGGGCCGGCACTGAAGCTTTCTTT
-	TRBJ1-3	TRBV9	-	CASSVVGNGNTIYF	TGTGCCAGCAGCGTAGTCGGGAACGGAAACACCATATATTTT